A selection of T cell receptor beta chains follows, all from one sample in a study of shared clonotypes between healthy human individuals. Assay: immunoSEQ multiplex PCR; the TCRdb copy retains only in-frame clones and omits some. This table holds millions of clones, 85% to 95% found once. Sequenced sample: naive CD4+ T cells sorted from blood. The source is a man younger than 30 in good health. Each CDR3 is given without its conserved first and last residue. Size is omitted from some rows. Given values are once, few, many or a class for expanded clones.

V | size | CDR3
TRBV7-2 | few | ASSLGAGNYGYT
TRBV30 | NA | AWTEDRVSYNEQF
TRBV5-4 | NA | ASSLRQRNTEAF
TRBV30 | NA | AWKPGVGNSPLH
TRBV15 | NA | ATSRGDPRGQPQH
TRBV15 | once | ATSSTGIYGYT
TRBV4-1 | NA | ASSLGQTSTDTQY
TRBV10-3 | NA | AIRDSVISTDTQY
TRBV29-1 | NA | SVGRDSSYNEQF
TRBV30 | few | AWSVTVGNQPQH